The 24 T cell receptor beta chains below were found in one sample sequenced in a study of beta chain features in type 1 diabetes. For these receptors, no antigen is known. Study-wide results and caveats: For Type 1 diabetes patients, all four CD4+ subsets carried TCRB CDR3s that were moderately but significantly shorter.

What was sequenced were expressed TCRB transcripts, since all of the isolated RNA had been reverse transcribed. Some clones are missing from TCRdb's copy, which holds only in-frame ones; the method was immunoSEQ multiplex PCR. The top ten hold 2.6% of the sample, which has 95,000 to 150,000 clones, 15% to 20% seen once. Sequencing was done on a sample of central memory CD4+ T cells from blood. Receptors were obtained from a young man with type 1 diabetes.

This clone occurred a few times. The chain combines TRBV4-2 with TRBJ2-1, with 9 bases lining up with TRBD1. Germline loops: CDR1 LGHNA, CDR2 YNFKEQ. This CDR3 is 14 amino acids long. V lost 4 bases and J lost 9; bases outside the gene matches: 7. The CDR3 sequence is CASSPATGGAEQFF. CDR3 DNA: TGTGCCAGCAGCCCAGCCACAGGGGGCGCTGAGCAGTTCTTC.

Concerning this clone: Other DNA sequences in this specimen translate into the identical CDR3. This sequence joins TRBV28 and TRBJ1-5; tentatively, D is TRBD1 (6 bases). CDR1 MDHEN and CDR2 SYDVKM come from the germline V gene. The CDR3 runs to 15 residues. Trimming left V 2 bases short and J 3 bases short, with 11 bases between. The CDR3 DNA follows: TGTGCCAGCAGTTTACCGGGACACTCCAATCAGCCCCAGCATTTT. It specifies CASSLPGHSNQPQHF.

The chain joins TRBV2 to TRBJ2-7; D gene uncertain. Germline loops: CDR1 SNHLY, CDR2 FYNNEI. The CDR3 loop spans 13 amino acids. Trimming cost V 6 bases and J 4 bases, with 13 bases left between them. The DNA of the CDR3 is TGTGCCAGCAGCGGGCTGGCCTTGTACGAGCAGTACTTC. As protein: CASSGLALYEQYF.

Only a few counts were recorded for this clone. The V call is TRBV5-4, the J call TRBJ1-1, with D perhaps TRBD1 (6 bases). V lost 4 bases, J lost 1 base, and 14 bases lay in between. The V gene's germline CDR1 is SGHNT and CDR2 YYREEE (reference sequence). The CDR3 consists of 15 residues. The CDR3 DNA is TGTGCCAGCAGCCGTACCGGCAGGGGGAACACTGAAGCTTTCTTT. It codes for CASSRTGRGNTEAFF.

This clone was seen ten or more times. The rearrangement links TRBV12-2 to TRBJ2-1. TRBV12-2 is a documented pseudogene. The length of the CDR3 is 14 residues. This CDR3 is CASRCPRPYNEQFF. Written as DNA, the CDR3 is TGTGCAAGTCGCTGCCCCCGACCCTACAATGAGCAGTTCTTC.

The V call is TRBV11-3, the J call TRBJ2-2; a weak D match, TRBD1 (5 bases). Deletions cut 3 bases from V and 6 bases from J, with 8 bases between. The germline gives CDR1 SGHNT, CDR2 YENEEA. The CDR3 is 13 residues long. CDR3 residues: CASSFTGPGELFF. For the CDR3, the DNA is TGTGCCAGCAGCTTCACAGGCCCCGGGGAGCTGTTTTTT.

This clone was detected only a few times. The chain joins TRBV2 to TRBJ1-1; D is unclear. The CDR3 runs to 12 residues. The germline V and J ends were trimmed by 5 bases and 0 bases, with 4 bases remaining between them. CDR1 is SNHLY and CDR2 is FYNNEI in the germline V gene. This CDR3 is CASSFMNTEAFF. CDR3 DNA: TGTGCCAGCAGTTTCATGAACACTGAAGCTTTCTTT. The whole variable domain, remainder taken from reference TRBV2 and TRBJ1-1, is EPEVTQTPSHQVTQMGQEVILRCVPISNHLYFYWYRQILGQKVEFLVSFYNNEISEKSEIFDDQFSVERPDGSNFTLKIRSTKLEDSAMYFCASSFMNTEAFFGQGTRLTVV.

The rearrangement links TRBV30 to TRBJ1-1, with D unclear. Germline V CDR1 and CDR2: GTSNPN, SVGIG (reference sequence). Trimming cost V 3 bases and J 3 bases, with 14 bases left between them. The CDR3 contains 14 residues. This CDR3 reads CAWRSPSSDTEAFF. DNA for the CDR3: TGTGCCTGGAGAAGTCCCTCTAGCGACACTGAAGCTTTCTTT.

In this sample, this clone turned up a few times. The rearrangement links TRBV6-6 to TRBJ1-2; D unresolved. Germline lookup yields CDR1 MNHNY and CDR2 SVGAGI (reference sequence). The V end was cut by 7 bases, the J end by 8 bases, with 20 bases between. This CDR3 spans 14 amino acids. In nucleotides, the CDR3 is TGTGCCAGCACCCCAAAAGGAGGGAGAGGCGGCTACACCTTC. This gives the protein CASTPKGGRGGYTF.

This clone has just a few counts. The DNA is left out, because the CDR3 cannot be placed on it with certainty; the CDR3 is given as TCRdb lists it. The chain has TRBV27 and TRBJ2-3; the D segment call TRBD2 is taken from the table without a DNA check. Germline-derived CDR1 and CDR2 are MNHEY and SMNVEV (reference sequence). Both ends counted, the CDR3 spans 12 residues. This chain's CDR3 is CASSLERDTQYF.

This clone has more than one count but fewer than ten. The V gene is TRBV27, the J gene TRBJ2-1; TRBD1 agrees at 8 bases. The ends lost 6 bases at V and 9 bases at J; junction bases unmatched: 10. Looked up from germline, CDR1 is MNHEY and CDR2 is SMNVEV (reference sequence). The CDR3 has 14 residues. The CDR3 region is CASSRQGRGGEQFF. For the CDR3, the DNA is TGTGCCAGCAGCCGACAGGGGAGAGGGGGTGAGCAGTTCTTC.

This clone turned up a few times. With a far larger clone one base away, a read error is the likely cause. The rearrangement uses TRBV28 and TRBJ2-7; 10 nucleotides match TRBD2. The CDR3 is made up of 15 amino acids. J lost 7 bases, V lost 10 bases, and 16 bases had no gene match. Germline loops: CDR1 MDHEN, CDR2 SYDVKM. The CDR3 protein is CAIRAVASGRGEQYF. Written as DNA, the CDR3 is TGTGCCATCAGAGCGGTGGCTAGCGGGAGAGGAGAGCAGTACTTC.

In this sample, this clone turned up a few times. The chain joins TRBV7-9 to TRBJ2-5; the D gene could be TRBD1 or TRBD2 (5 bases each). The V end was cut by 5 bases, the J end by 4 bases, with 11 bases between. The V gene's germline CDR1 is SEHNR and CDR2 FQNEAQ (reference sequence). The CDR3 is 13 residues long. This CDR3 is CASSPRDGETQYF. CDR3 bases: TGTGCCAGCAGCCCACGGGACGGAGAGACCCAGTACTTC.

This chain connects TRBV28 to TRBJ1-5, with D hard to call. This CDR3 has 16 residues. Germline V gives CDR1 MDHEN, CDR2 SYDVKM. Trimming shortened V by 2 bases and J by 0 bases, and 11 bases separated the two germline ends. CDR3 nucleotide sequence: TGTGCCAGCAGTTTAGGTCGGATCTATAGCAATCAGCCCCAGCATTTT. Translated, it gives CASSLGRIYSNQPQHF.

The table lists this clone with many counts. The chain is built from TRBV7-9 and TRBJ2-3, with 8 bases matching TRBD2. The CDR3 is 14 residues long. Germline V gene sequence: CDR1 SEHNR, CDR2 FQNEAQ (reference sequence). With V trimmed by 3 bases and J by 2 bases, 1 base remained unmatched. The CDR3 DNA follows: TGTGCCAGCAGCTTGACTAGCGCCACAGATACGCAGTATTTT. This encodes CASSLTSATDTQYF.

In this sample, this clone turned up a few times. The chain links TRBV28 to TRBJ1-5; D remains ambiguous. The CDR3 covers 11 residues. V lost 2 bases, J lost 7 bases, and 3 bases lay in between. Germline V gene sequence: CDR1 MDHEN, CDR2 SYDVKM. This chain's CDR3 is CASSLQQPQHF. In DNA, the CDR3 is TGTGCCAGCAGTTTACAACAGCCCCAGCATTTT.

This clone was counted a few times. This chain uses TRBV5-1 with TRBJ2-7; no clear D. The CDR3 extends over 13 amino acids. V lost 5 bases and J 3 bases, leaving 12 bases between the germline ends. Germline V gives CDR1 SGHRS, CDR2 YFSETQ. The CDR3 bases are TGCGCCAGCAGTTCACAGAATAGCTACGAGCAGTACTTC. Protein sequence: CASSSQNSYEQYF.

There are a few counts of this clone. This chain links TRBV30 with TRBJ1-3; the D is unclear. CDR1 and CDR2 (germline): GTSNPN, SVGIG (reference sequence). V was shortened by 3 bases and J by 6 bases, with 9 bases between the two germline ends. The CDR3 loop spans 12 amino acids. The CDR3 DNA follows: TGTGCCTGGAGGGGGATGAAAAACACCATATATTTT. This translates into CAWRGMKNTIYF.

This clone was observed a handful of times. This rearrangement joins TRBV29-1 to TRBJ1-1; 9 bases match TRBD1. Germline values: CDR1 SQVTM, CDR2 ANQGSEA. The CDR3 extends over 12 amino acids. V was clipped by 3 bases and J by 9 bases; unmatched bases: 5. The CDR3 nucleotides read TGCAGCGTTGAGAGACAGGGGGAAAAAGCTTTCTTT. As protein: CSVERQGEKAFF.

This chain joins TRBV13 and TRBJ2-7; no clear D gene. Germline-derived CDR1 and CDR2 are PRHDT and FYEKMQ (reference sequence). The germline V and J ends were trimmed by 2 bases and 5 bases, with 4 bases remaining between them. This CDR3 contains 11 residues. Written as DNA, the CDR3 is TGTGCCAGCAGCTTAAAAGACGAGCAGTACTTC. It codes for CASSLKDEQYF.

The chain combines TRBV4-3 with TRBJ2-1; 7 positions agree with TRBD1. The J segment lost 3 bases and the V segment lost 1 base, leaving 6 bases of the junction unmatched. This CDR3 comprises 16 residues. Germline values: CDR1 LGHNA, CDR2 YSLEER. CDR3 region: CASSQVEGAGYNEQFF. DNA of the CDR3: TGCGCCAGCAGCCAAGTAGAGGGGGCCGGCTACAATGAGCAGTTCTTC.

In DNA, the CDR3 is TGTGCCAGCAGCCCCACCAGAACAGATACGCAGTATTTT. This codes for CASSPTRTDTQYF. V usage is TRBV7-9 and J usage is TRBJ2-3; no clear D. This CDR3 is 13 amino acids long. The V end lost 5 bases, the J end lost 3 bases, and 9 bases lay between the germline ends. Germline V lookup: CDR1 SEHNR, CDR2 FQNEAQ (reference sequence). The full variable domain, completed using reference TRBV7-9 and TRBJ2-3, is DTGVSQNPRHKITKRGQNVTFRCDPISEHNRLYWYRQTLGQGPEFLTYFQNEAQLEKSRLLSDRFSAERPKGSFSTLEIQRTEQGDSAMYLCASSPTRTDTQYFGPGTRLTVL.

This chain uses TRBV15 with TRBJ2-7; 8 positions agree with TRBD2. Trimming removed 1 base from V and 4 bases from J; junction bases left unmatched: 12. CDR1 and CDR2 from the germline V gene are LNHNV and YYDKDF (reference sequence). The CDR3 runs 17 residues. The chain's CDR3 is CATSRAYSGSELYEQYF. The CDR3 DNA sequence: TGTGCCACCAGCAGAGCCTACAGCGGGAGCGAACTGTACGAGCAGTACTTC. The variable domain in full, completed from reference TRBV15 and TRBJ2-7, reads DAMVIQNPRYQVTQFGKPVTLSCSQTLNHNVMYWYQQKSSQAPKLLFHYYDKDFNNEADTPDNFQSRRPNTSFCFLDIRSPGLGDTAMYLCATSRAYSGSELYEQYFGPGTRLTVT.

This clone was detected many times. The J gene is TRBJ2-7, the V gene TRBV11-2, with 9 bases lining up with TRBD1. CDR1 SGHAT and CDR2 FQNNGV come from the germline V gene. The CDR3 spans 15 residues. Trimming at V came to 5 bases and at J to 6 bases, leaving 11 bases not matched to a gene. CDR3 region: CASSPGTGKKGEQYF. CDR3 DNA sequence: TGTGCCAGCAGCCCCGGGACAGGGAAGAAGGGCGAGCAGTACTTC.